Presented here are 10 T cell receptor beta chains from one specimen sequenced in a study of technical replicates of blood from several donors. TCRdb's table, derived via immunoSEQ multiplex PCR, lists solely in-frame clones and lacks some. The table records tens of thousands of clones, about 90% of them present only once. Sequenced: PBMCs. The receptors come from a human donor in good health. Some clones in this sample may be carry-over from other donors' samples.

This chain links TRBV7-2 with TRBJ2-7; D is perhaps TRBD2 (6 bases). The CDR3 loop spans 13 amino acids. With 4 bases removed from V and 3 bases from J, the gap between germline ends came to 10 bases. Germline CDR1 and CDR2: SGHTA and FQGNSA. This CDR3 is CASSWSEGYEQYF. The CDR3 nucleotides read TGTGCCAGCAGCTGGTCGGAGGGCTACGAGCAGTACTTC.

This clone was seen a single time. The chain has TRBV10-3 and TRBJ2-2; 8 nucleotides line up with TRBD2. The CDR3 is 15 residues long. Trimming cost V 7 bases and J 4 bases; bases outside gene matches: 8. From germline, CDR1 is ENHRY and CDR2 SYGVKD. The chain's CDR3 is CAITPGGPGTGELFF. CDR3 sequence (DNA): TGTGCCATCACCCCGGGAGGGCCCGGCACCGGGGAGCTGTTTTTT.

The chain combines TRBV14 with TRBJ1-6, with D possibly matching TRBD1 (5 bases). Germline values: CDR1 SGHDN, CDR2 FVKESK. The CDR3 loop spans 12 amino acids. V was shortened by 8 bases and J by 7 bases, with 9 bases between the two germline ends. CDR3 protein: CASGRGNSPLHF. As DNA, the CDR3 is TGTGCCAGCGGACGGGGGAATTCACCCCTCCACTTT.

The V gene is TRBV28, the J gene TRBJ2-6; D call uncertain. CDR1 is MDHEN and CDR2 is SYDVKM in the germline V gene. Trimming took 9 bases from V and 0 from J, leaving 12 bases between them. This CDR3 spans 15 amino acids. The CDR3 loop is CASPEQTSGANVLTF. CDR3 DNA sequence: TGTGCCAGTCCGGAACAGACCTCTGGGGCCAACGTCCTGACTTTC. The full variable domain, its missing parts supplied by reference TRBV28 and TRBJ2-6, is DVKVTQSSRYLVKRTGEKVFLECVQDMDHENMFWYRQDPGLGLRLIYFSYDVKMKEKGDIPEGYSVSREKKERFSLILESASTNQTSMYLCASPEQTSGANVLTFGAGSRLTVL.

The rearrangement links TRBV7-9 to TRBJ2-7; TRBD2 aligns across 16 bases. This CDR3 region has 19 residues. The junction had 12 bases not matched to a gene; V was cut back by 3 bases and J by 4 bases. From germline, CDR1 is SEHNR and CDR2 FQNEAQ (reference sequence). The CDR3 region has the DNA TGTGCCAGCAGCTTCGTGGGACTAGCGGGAGGGCCGAGCCCTTACGAGCAGTACTTC. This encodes CASSFVGLAGGPSPYEQYF. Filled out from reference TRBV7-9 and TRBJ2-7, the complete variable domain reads DTGVSQNPRHKITKRGQNVTFRCDPISEHNRLYWYRQTLGQGPEFLTYFQNEAQLEKSRLLSDRFSAERPKGSFSTLEIQRTEQGDSAMYLCASSFVGLAGGPSPYEQYFGPGTRLTVT.

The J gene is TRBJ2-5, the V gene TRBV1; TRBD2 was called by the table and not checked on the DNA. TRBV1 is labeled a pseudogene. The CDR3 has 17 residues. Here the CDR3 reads CTSSTDGLAGVVETQYF. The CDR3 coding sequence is TGCACCAGCAGCACCGACGGACTAGCGGGAGTAGTAGAGACCCAGTACTTC.

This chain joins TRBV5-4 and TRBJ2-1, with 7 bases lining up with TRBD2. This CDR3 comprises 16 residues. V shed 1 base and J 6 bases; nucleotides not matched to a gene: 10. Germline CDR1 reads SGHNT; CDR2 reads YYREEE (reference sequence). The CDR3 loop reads CASSLMRSGTINEQFF. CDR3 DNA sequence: TGTGCCAGCAGCTTGATGCGCAGCGGGACGATCAATGAGCAGTTCTTC.

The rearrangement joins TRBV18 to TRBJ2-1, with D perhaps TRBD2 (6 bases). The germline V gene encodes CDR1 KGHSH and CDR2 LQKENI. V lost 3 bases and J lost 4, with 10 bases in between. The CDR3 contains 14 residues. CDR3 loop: CASSPRDLYNEQFF. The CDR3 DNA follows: TGTGCCAGCTCACCGCGGGACTTATACAATGAGCAGTTCTTC. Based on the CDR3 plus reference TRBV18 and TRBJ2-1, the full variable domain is NAGVMQNPRHLVRRRGQEARLRCSPMKGHSHVYWYRQLPEEGLKFMVYLQKENIIDESGMPKERFSAEFPKEGPSILRIQQVVRGDSAAYFCASSPRDLYNEQFFGPGTRLTVL.

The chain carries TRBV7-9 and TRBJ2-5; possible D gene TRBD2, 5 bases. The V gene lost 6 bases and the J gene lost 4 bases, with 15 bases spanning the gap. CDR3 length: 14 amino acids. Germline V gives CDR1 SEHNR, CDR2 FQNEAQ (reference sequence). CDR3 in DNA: TGTGCCAGCAGGCCCGGAGGCTCGGGAGAGACCCAGTACTTC. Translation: CASRPGGSGETQYF. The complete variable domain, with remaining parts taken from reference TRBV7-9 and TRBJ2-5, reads DTGVSQNPRHKITKRGQNVTFRCDPISEHNRLYWYRQTLGQGPEFLTYFQNEAQLEKSRLLSDRFSAERPKGSFSTLEIQRTEQGDSAMYLCASRPGGSGETQYFGPGTRLLVL.

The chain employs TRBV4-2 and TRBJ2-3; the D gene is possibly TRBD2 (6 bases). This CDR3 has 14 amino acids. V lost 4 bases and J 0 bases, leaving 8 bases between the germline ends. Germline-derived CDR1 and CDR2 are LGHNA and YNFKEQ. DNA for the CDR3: TGTGCCAGCAGCCGTAGCGGAAGCACAGATACGCAGTATTTT. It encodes CASSRSGSTDTQYF.